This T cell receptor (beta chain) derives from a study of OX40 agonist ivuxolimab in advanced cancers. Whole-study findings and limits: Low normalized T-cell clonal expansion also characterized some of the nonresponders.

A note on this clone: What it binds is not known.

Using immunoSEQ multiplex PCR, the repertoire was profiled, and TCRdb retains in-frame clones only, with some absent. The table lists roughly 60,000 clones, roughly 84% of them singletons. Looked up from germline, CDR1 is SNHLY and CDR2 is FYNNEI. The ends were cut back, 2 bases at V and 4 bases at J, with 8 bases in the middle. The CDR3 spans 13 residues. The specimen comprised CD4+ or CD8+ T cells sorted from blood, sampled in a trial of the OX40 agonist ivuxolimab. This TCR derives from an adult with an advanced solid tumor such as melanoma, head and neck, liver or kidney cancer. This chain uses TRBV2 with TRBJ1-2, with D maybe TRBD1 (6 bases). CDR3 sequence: CASSETGTYGYTF. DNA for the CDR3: TGTGCCAGCAGTGAAACAGGGACCTATGGCTACACCTTC.